The entry below describes one T cell receptor beta chain. This sample stems from a study of blood T cell repertoires in COVID-19. The overall study: COVID-19 samples collected from the United States, Italy and Spain covered acute and convalescent phases.

V lost 4 bases, J lost 2 bases, and 8 bases lay in between. The CDR3 is 13 amino acids. Here immunoSEQ multiplex PCR was the method, and the copy in TCRdb shows in-frame clones only, minus some. The sample holds approximately 270,000 clones, roughly nine tenths seen once. This TCR was recovered from a man aged 35-49 years with active or convalescent COVID-19. V is TRBV12-3 or TRBV12-4 and J is TRBJ1-1, with TRBD1 as a possible D gene (6 bases). The sequenced material came from peripheral blood. The CDR3 protein is CASSWTANTEAFF. As DNA, the CDR3 is TGTGCCAGCAGTTGGACAGCCAACACTGAAGCTTTCTTT.